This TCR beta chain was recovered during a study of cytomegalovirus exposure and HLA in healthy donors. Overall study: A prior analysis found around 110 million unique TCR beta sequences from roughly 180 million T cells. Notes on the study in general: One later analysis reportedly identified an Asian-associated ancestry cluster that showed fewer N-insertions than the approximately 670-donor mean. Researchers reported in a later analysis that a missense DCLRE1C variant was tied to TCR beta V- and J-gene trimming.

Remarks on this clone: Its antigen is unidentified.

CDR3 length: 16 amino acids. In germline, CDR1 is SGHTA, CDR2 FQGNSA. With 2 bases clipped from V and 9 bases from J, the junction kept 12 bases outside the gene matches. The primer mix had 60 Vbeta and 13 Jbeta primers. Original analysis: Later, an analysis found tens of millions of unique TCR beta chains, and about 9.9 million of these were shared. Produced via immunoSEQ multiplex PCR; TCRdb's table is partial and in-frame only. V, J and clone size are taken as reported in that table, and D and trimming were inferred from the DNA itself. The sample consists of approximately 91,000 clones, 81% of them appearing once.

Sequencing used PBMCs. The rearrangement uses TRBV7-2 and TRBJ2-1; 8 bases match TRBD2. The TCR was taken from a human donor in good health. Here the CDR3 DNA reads TGTGCCAGCAGCTTACGGGGGGGCCGGGATCTACGTGAGCAGTTCTTC. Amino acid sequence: CASSLRGGRDLREQFF. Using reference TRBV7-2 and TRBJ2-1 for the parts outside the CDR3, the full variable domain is GAGVSQSPSNKVTEKGKDVELRCDPISGHTALYWYRQSLGQGLEFLIYFQGNSAPDKSGLPSDRFSAERTGGSVSTLTIQRTQQEDSAVYLCASSLRGGRDLREQFFGPGTRLTVL.